The T cell receptor beta chain described here comes from a study of shared clonotypes between healthy human individuals. Profiling relied on immunoSEQ multiplex PCR, and the TCRdb table lists in-frame clones only, not all of them. This sample has 300,000 to 400,000 clones, with approximately 74% found just once. Concerning this clone: Its antigen is currently unknown.

The study's findings and limits: It was the non-shared clonotypes that had lower generation probabilities than clonotypes shared by all four donors.

Source material: memory CD4+ T cells sorted from blood. As for subset: CD45RA-negative fraction. The source of this sequence is a man in his thirties or forties in good health.

The CDR3 DNA sequence: TGTGCCAGCAGTTCCCGGAGGATCCAGGACCAAGAGACCCAGTACTTC. This encodes CASSSRRIQDQETQYF. The chain carries TRBV6-5 and TRBJ2-5; TRBD2 might be the D (5 bases). The CDR3 totals 16 residues. CDR1 MNHEY and CDR2 SVGAGI come from the germline V gene. Between the trimmed V and J ends, which lost 4 bases and 0 bases, there was a span of 15 bases.